A selection of T cell receptor beta chains follows, all from one sample in a study of chemoradiotherapy in HPV16-positive cancers. Here immunoSEQ multiplex PCR was the method, and the copy in TCRdb shows in-frame clones only, minus some. The sample has a few thousand clones, 79% seen once. The specimen was tumor tissue, collected from a patient who underwent chemoradiotherapy. The receptors were sampled from a human donor with HPV-associated anogenital cancer. Each CDR3 is given with its conserved first and last residue. A D gene is named only where the DNA matches it firmly. Not every row has a clone size; where given, it reads once, few, many or a size class.

d_call,clone_size,v_call,j_call,cdr3_aa,cdr3_nt
TRBD1,few,TRBV10-1,TRBJ2-7,CASSATGGEQYF,TGCGCCAGCAGCGCCACAGGGGGCGAGCAGTACTTC
NA,NA,TRBV6-1,TRBJ1-5,CASNRPSGNQPQHF,TGTGCCAGCAACAGACCGAGCGGCAATCAGCCCCAGCATTTT
NA,NA,TRBV30,TRBJ2-3,CAWSVMGAFVLRTQYF,TGTGCCTGGAGTGTAATGGGCGCCTTTGTATTACGGACGCAGTATTTT
NA,NA,TRBV5-1,TRBJ2-7,CASSSQGYEQYF,TGCGCCAGCAGCTCCCAGGGGTACGAGCAGTACTTC
NA,NA,TRBV4-2,TRBJ2-6,CASSQDGGRSGANVLTF,TGTGCCAGCAGCCAAGATGGTGGCCGCTCTGGGGCCAACGTCCTGACTTTC
NA,NA,TRBV11-2,TRBJ1-2,CASSSSLASEAGYTF,TGTGCCAGCAGCTCAAGTCTCGCATCCGAGGCCGGCTACACCTTC
TRBD1,NA,TRBV10-2,TRBJ2-7,CASSESSGQGYEQYF,TGCGCCAGCAGTGAGTCCTCGGGACAGGGCTACGAGCAGTACTTC
TRBD2,NA,TRBV5-5,TRBJ2-5,CASSLAGTSRETQYF,TGTGCCAGCAGCTTGGCCGGGACTAGCCGAGAGACCCAGTACTTC
NA,NA,TRBV30,TRBJ1-3,CAWSRRISGNTIYF,TGTGCCTGGTCTCGACGGATCTCTGGAAACACCATATATTTT
TRBD1,NA,TRBV7-2,TRBJ1-1,CASSFRQGGTEAFF,TGTGCCAGCAGCTTCAGACAGGGTGGGACTGAAGCTTTCTTT
TRBD2,NA,TRBV18,TRBJ2-1,CASSTTSGRADEQFF,TGTGCCAGCTCAACAACTAGCGGGAGGGCGGATGAGCAGTTCTTC
NA,NA,TRBV27,TRBJ1-2,CASSLDRNYGYTF,TGTGCCAGCAGTTTAGACAGAAACTATGGCTACACCTTC
NA,NA,TRBV19,TRBJ2-3,CASSVGGAGTDTQYF,TGTGCCAGTAGTGTCGGCGGGGCCGGCACAGATACGCAGTATTTT
NA,NA,TRBV12-2,TRBJ2-5,CASRLARGDSSLGEETQYF,TGTGCAAGTCGCTTAGCACGCGGGGACTCGTCTTTAGGGGAAGAGACCCAGTACTTC
NA,NA,TRBV7-2,TRBJ2-7,CASSLLRGHEQYF,TGTGCCAGCAGCTTACTAAGGGGCCACGAGCAGTACTTC
NA,NA,TRBV7-2,TRBJ1-6,CASNWGGISPLHF,TGTGCCAGCAACTGGGGGGGTATTTCACCCCTCCACTTT
NA,NA,TRBV27,TRBJ2-2,CASRLSGELFF,TGTGCCAGCAGACTGTCCGGGGAGCTGTTTTTT
TRBD2,NA,TRBV5-6,TRBJ2-5,CASSSTSAGETQYF,TGTGCCAGCAGCTCGACTAGCGCTGGAGAGACCCAGTACTTC
NA,NA,TRBV4-2,TRBJ2-1,CASSQAGSHEQFF,TGTGCCAGCAGCCAGGCGGGTTCACATGAGCAGTTCTTC
NA,NA,TRBV18,TRBJ2-3,CASSPVGVDTQYF,TGTGCCAGCTCACCTGTAGGGGTAGATACGCAGTATTTT
TRBD2,NA,TRBV5-1,TRBJ2-7,CASSLPGASGAYEQYF,TGCGCCAGCAGCTTGCCGGGTGCTAGCGGGGCGTACGAGCAGTACTTC
TRBD1,NA,TRBV6-5,TRBJ2-7,CASSGDRASYEQYF,TGTGCCAGCAGTGGGGACAGAGCGTCCTACGAGCAGTACTTC
TRBD1,few,TRBV10-3,TRBJ2-7,CAISGSGTETYEQYF,TGTGCCATCAGTGGGTCCGGGACAGAGACCTACGAGCAGTACTTC
TRBD2,NA,TRBV6-5,TRBJ2-1,CASSYFQDSGGNEQFF,TGTGCCAGCAGTTACTTCCAGGATAGCGGGGGTAATGAGCAGTTCTTC
NA,NA,TRBV2,TRBJ2-7,CASSEALGGSYEQYF,TGTGCCAGCAGTGAAGCACTCGGGGGATCCTACGAGCAGTACTTC
TRBD2,NA,TRBV30,TRBJ2-7,CAWTGTSSYEQYF,TGTGCCTGGACCGGGACTAGCTCCTACGAGCAGTACTTC
NA,NA,TRBV11-3,TRBJ2-1,CASSLDQGDEQFF,TGTGCCAGCAGCTTAGATCAGGGAGACGAGCAGTTCTTC
NA,NA,TRBV4-2,TRBJ1-3,CASSQAAGGGGNTIYF,TGTGCCAGCAGCCAAGCTGCGGGGGGGGGTGGAAACACCATATATTTT
NA,NA,TRBV6-6,TRBJ2-3,CASSYPGKGTDTQYF,TGTGCCAGCAGTTACCCAGGGAAGGGCACAGATACGCAGTATTTT
NA,NA,TRBV6-1,TRBJ2-3,CASRGEREYTDTQYF,TGTGCCAGCAGGGGGGAACGGGAGTACACAGATACGCAGTATTTT
TRBD1,NA,TRBV28,TRBJ1-2,CASSLYEGQVYGYTF,TGTGCCAGCAGTCTATACGAGGGACAGGTCTATGGCTACACCTTC
NA,NA,TRBV29-1,TRBJ1-4,CSVLGMRDEKLFF,TGCAGCGTCTTGGGGATGCGGGATGAAAAACTGTTTTTT
NA,few,TRBV5-1,TRBJ2-1,CASREDSPEQFF,TGCGCCAGCAGGGAGGACTCGCCCGAGCAGTTCTTC
NA,few,TRBV19,TRBJ1-5,CASSIPGGNQPQHF,TGTGCCAGTAGTATCCCGGGGGGCAATCAGCCCCAGCATTTT
NA,NA,TRBV6-1,TRBJ2-2,CASSERETGELFF,TGTGCCAGCAGTGAAAGGGAAACCGGGGAGCTGTTTTTT
TRBD1,once,TRBV19,TRBJ1-5,CASSPPGQARRNQPQHF,TGTGCCAGTAGTCCTCCGGGACAGGCGAGGCGCAATCAGCCCCAGCATTTT
NA,NA,TRBV4-1,TRBJ1-4,CASSQEVTGNEKLFF,TGCGCCAGCAGCCAAGAGGTCACAGGGAATGAAAAACTGTTTTTT
NA,NA,TRBV7-2,TRBJ2-3,CASRSGISTDTQYF,TGTGCCAGCAGGTCAGGGATAAGCACAGATACGCAGTATTTT
TRBD1,NA,TRBV19,TRBJ1-5,CASSDALGTGGRHQPQHF,TGTGCCAGTAGCGACGCCCTCGGGACAGGGGGTCGGCATCAGCCCCAGCATTTT
NA,NA,TRBV30,TRBJ2-3,CAWSGISTDTQYF,TGTGCCTGGAGTGGGATTTCGACAGATACGCAGTATTTT
NA,NA,TRBV5-1,TRBJ2-1,CASSLLGGNPPPYNEQFF,TGCGCCAGCAGCCTCCTTGGGGGGAATCCGCCCCCCTACAATGAGCAGTTCTTC
NA,NA,TRBV19,TRBJ1-5,CASSRDPYSNQPQHF,TGTGCCAGTAGTAGGGATCCGTATAGCAATCAGCCCCAGCATTTT
NA,NA,TRBV11-2,TRBJ2-3,CASSPGYDTDTQYF,TGTGCCAGCAGCCCCGGTTATGACACAGATACGCAGTATTTT
TRBD2,NA,TRBV7-9,TRBJ2-7,CASSTETSGSEQYF,TGTGCCAGCAGCACCGAAACTAGCGGGAGCGAGCAGTACTTC
NA,NA,TRBV5-6,TRBJ1-6,CASSYREKYSPLHF,TGTGCCAGCAGCTACAGGGAGAAGTATTCACCCCTCCACTTT